This passage covers 9 T cell receptor beta chains from one sample sequenced in a study of early stage breast cancer tumors. Data came from immunoSEQ multiplex PCR; TCRdb stores just in-frame clones and leaves some out. The table includes more than 13,000 clones, about 80% detected once. Sequenced sample: normal breast tissue next to the tumor. The receptor source for this set is a person in their fifties with breast cancer.

This chain joins TRBV5-1 and TRBJ2-1; D not certain. The CDR3 totals 14 residues. The V end lost 0 bases, the J end lost 7 bases, and 11 bases lay between the germline ends. From germline, CDR1 is SGHRS and CDR2 YFSETQ. The CDR3 reads CASSLEQLLNEQFF. The CDR3 DNA reads TGCGCCAGCAGCTTGGAACAGCTTCTTAATGAGCAGTTCTTC.

The chain is built from TRBV25-1 and TRBJ2-6; tentatively, D is TRBD1 (5 bases). The CDR3 runs to 16 residues. The V gene's germline CDR1 is MGHDK and CDR2 SYGVNS. V was shortened by 5 bases and J by 0 bases, with 11 bases between the two germline ends. CDR3 sequence (DNA): TGTGCCAGCAGTCCCACAGGTTCCTCTGGGGCCAACGTCCTGACTTTC. Its translation: CASSPTGSSGANVLTF. The full variable domain, rest sourced from reference TRBV25-1 and TRBJ2-6, is EADIYQTPRYLVIGTGKKITLECSQTMGHDKMYWYQQDPGMELHLIHYSYGVNSTEKGDLSSESTVSRIRTEHFPLTLESARPSHTSQYLCASSPTGSSGANVLTFGAGSRLTVL.

The rearrangement uses TRBV5-1 and TRBJ2-7, with 9 bases aligning to TRBD2. CDR1 SGHRS and CDR2 YFSETQ come from the germline V gene. This CDR3 spans 16 amino acids. Germline trimming cut 4 bases from V and 5 bases from J; bases unmatched to any gene: 13. CDR3 in amino acids: CASSAGNRAGGNEQYF. The CDR3 DNA sequence: TGCGCCAGCAGCGCAGGCAATAGGGCGGGAGGGAACGAGCAGTACTTC.

The V call is TRBV5-1, the J call TRBJ2-1; TRBD1 is a possible D gene (6 bases). Germline V lookup: CDR1 SGHRS, CDR2 YFSETQ. With 7 bases removed from V and 3 bases from J, the gap between germline ends came to 20 bases. CDR3 length: 16 residues. CDR3 nucleotides: TGCGCCAGCTATGAACCCCCGGACAGCCACTACAATGAGCAGTTCTTC. Encoded protein: CASYEPPDSHYNEQFF.

The rearrangement uses TRBV28 and TRBJ1-2; tentative D call: TRBD1 (6 bases). The germline V and J ends were trimmed by 8 bases and 4 bases, with 17 bases remaining between them. CDR1 is MDHEN and CDR2 is SYDVKM in the germline V gene. The CDR3 sequence is 14 residues long. The CDR3 sequence is CASSMGGGFYGYTF. CDR3 nucleotide sequence: TGTGCCAGCTCTATGGGGGGGGGCTTCTATGGCTACACCTTC.

The chain joins TRBV29-1 to TRBJ2-1; D may match TRBD1 or TRBD2 (6 bases each). Germline CDR1 and CDR2: SQVTM and ANQGSEA. The V end lost 7 bases, the J end lost 7 bases, and 17 bases lay between the germline ends. The CDR3 consists of 13 residues. Written as DNA, the CDR3 is TGCAGCGCGGAGAGGGGGGTAGGGAATGAGCAGTTCTTC. As protein: CSAERGVGNEQFF.

This clone was observed a few times. The chain combines TRBV7-8 with TRBJ2-1; 8 positions match TRBD2. V was pared by 4 bases and J by 8 bases, with 4 bases of the junction left unmatched. Germline V CDR1 and CDR2: SGHVS, FQNEAQ. CDR3 length: 13 amino acids. CDR3 sequence: CASSSRGADEQFF. As DNA, the CDR3 is TGTGCCAGCAGCTCGCGGGGGGCGGATGAGCAGTTCTTC.

This chain connects TRBV14 to TRBJ2-7; a weak D match, TRBD2 (5 bases). There are 13 residues in the CDR3. Germline values: CDR1 SGHDN, CDR2 FVKESK. V was shortened by 4 bases and J by 7 bases, with 14 bases between the two germline ends. CDR3 loop: CASSRGGSREQYF. The DNA of the CDR3 is TGTGCCAGCAGCCGTGGCGGGTCGCGTGAGCAGTACTTC. The full variable domain, its missing parts supplied by reference TRBV14 and TRBJ2-7, is EAGVTQFPSHSVIEKGQTVTLRCDPISGHDNLYWYRRVMGKEIKFLLHFVKESKQDESGMPNNRFLAERTGGTYSTLKVQPAELEDSGVYFCASSRGGSREQYFGPGTRLTVT.

In this sample, this clone turned up a few times. This chain links TRBV19 with TRBJ2-1; 12 bases match TRBD2. Trimming removed 6 bases from V and 4 bases from J; junction bases left unmatched: 4. CDR1 is LNHDA, CDR2 SQIVND, per germline (reference sequence). The CDR3 loop spans 15 amino acids. The CDR3 coding sequence is TGTGCCAGTAGGAAGACTAGCGGGAGTTACAATGAGCAGTTCTTC. Its translation: CASRKTSGSYNEQFF. Filled out from reference TRBV19 and TRBJ2-1, the complete variable domain reads DGGITQSPKYLFRKEGQNVTLSCEQNLNHDAMYWYRQDPGQGLRLIYYSQIVNDFQKGDIAEGYSVSREKKESFPLTVTSAQKNPTAFYLCASRKTSGSYNEQFFGPGTRLTVL.